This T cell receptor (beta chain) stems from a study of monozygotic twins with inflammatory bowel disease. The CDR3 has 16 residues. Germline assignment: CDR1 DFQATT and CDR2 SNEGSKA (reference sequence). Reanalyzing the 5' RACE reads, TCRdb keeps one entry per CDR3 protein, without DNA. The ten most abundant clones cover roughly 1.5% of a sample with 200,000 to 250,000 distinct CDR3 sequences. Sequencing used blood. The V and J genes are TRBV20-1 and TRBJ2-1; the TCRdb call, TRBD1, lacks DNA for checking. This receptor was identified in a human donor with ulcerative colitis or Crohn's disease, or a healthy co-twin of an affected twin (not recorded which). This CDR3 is CSARRGTGGSYNEQFF.